Following are 2 T cell receptor beta chains from one sample sequenced in a study of identical twins. Using its own MiXCR run on the 5' RACE reads, TCRdb lists one record per CDR3 protein. The sample has 1.5 million to 2 million distinct CDR3 sequences; less than 35% are singletons. The source material was cord blood. These receptors were collected from a newborn girl in good health.

The rearrangement joins TRBV4-1 to TRBJ1-5, with D uncertain. Germline CDR1 and CDR2: MGHRA and YSYEKL. V dropped 0 bases and J dropped 5 bases, with 20 bases sitting between them. The CDR3 is made up of 18 amino acids. Here the CDR3 reads CASSQDLGPIPGYQPQHF. CDR3 in DNA: TGCGCCAGCAGCCAAGATCTAGGACCAATACCGGGCTATCAGCCCCAGCATTTT.

This clonotype was recorded a few times. The CDR3 reads CASGLAGRSYNEQFF. The CDR3 DNA is TGTGCCAGCGGCCTAGCGGGCCGCTCCTACAATGAGCAGTTCTTC. V is TRBV12-3 or TRBV12-4 and J is TRBJ2-1; 8 positions agree with TRBD2. V was clipped by 8 bases and J by 0 bases; unmatched bases: 6. CDR3 length: 15 amino acids.